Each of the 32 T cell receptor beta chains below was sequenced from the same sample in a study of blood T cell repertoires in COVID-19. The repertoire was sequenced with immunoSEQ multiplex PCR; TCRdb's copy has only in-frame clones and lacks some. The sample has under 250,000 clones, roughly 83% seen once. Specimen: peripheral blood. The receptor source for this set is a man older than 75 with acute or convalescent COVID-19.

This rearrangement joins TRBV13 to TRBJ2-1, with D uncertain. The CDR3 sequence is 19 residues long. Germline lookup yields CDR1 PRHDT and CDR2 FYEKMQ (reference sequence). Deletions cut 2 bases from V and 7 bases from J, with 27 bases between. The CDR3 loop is CASSLTSDLQEETNNEQFF. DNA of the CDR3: TGTGCCAGCAGCTTAACGTCGGATCTTCAGGAAGAGACCAATAATGAGCAGTTCTTC.

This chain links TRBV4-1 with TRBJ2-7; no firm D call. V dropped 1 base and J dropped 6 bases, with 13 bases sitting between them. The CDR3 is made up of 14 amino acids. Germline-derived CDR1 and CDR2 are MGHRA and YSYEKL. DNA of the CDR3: TGCGCCAGCAGCCAAGTGGCTAGTGGCGGCGAGCAGTACTTC. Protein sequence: CASSQVASGGEQYF.

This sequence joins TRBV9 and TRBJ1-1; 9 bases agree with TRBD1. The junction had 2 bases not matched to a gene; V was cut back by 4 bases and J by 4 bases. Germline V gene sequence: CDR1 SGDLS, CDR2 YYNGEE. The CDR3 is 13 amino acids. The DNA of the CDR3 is TGTGCCAGCAGCCGACAGGGGGGCACTGAAGCTTTCTTT. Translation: CASSRQGGTEAFF.

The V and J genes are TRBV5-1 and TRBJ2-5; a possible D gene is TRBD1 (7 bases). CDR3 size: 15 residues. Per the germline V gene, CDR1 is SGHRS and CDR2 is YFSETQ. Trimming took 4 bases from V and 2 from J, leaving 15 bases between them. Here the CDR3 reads CASSGGTAKQETQYF. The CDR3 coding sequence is TGCGCCAGCAGCGGCGGGACAGCGAAACAAGAGACCCAGTACTTC.

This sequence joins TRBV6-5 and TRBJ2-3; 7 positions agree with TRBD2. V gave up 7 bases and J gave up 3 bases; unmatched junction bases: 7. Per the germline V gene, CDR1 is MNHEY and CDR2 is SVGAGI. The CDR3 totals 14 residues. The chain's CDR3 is CASNIAGRTDTQYF. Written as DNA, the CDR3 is TGTGCCAGCAATATAGCGGGCCGTACAGATACGCAGTATTTT.

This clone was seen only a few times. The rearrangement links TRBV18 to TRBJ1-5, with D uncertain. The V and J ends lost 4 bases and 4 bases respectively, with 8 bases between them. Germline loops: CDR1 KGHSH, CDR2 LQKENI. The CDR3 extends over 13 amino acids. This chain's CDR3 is CASSRGRNQPQHF. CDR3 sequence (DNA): TGTGCCAGCTCACGTGGCAGGAATCAGCCCCAGCATTTT.

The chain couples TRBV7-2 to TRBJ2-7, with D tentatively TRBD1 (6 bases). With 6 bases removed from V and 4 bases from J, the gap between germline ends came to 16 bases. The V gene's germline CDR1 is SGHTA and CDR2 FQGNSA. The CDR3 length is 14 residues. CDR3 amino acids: CASSPLQGQYEQYF. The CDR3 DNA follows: TGTGCCAGCAGTCCATTACAGGGTCAATACGAGCAGTACTTC. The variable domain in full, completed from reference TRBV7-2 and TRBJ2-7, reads GAGVSQSPSNKVTEKGKDVELRCDPISGHTALYWYRQSLGQGLEFLIYFQGNSAPDKSGLPSDRFSAERTGGSVSTLTIQRTQQEDSAVYLCASSPLQGQYEQYFGPGTRLTVT.

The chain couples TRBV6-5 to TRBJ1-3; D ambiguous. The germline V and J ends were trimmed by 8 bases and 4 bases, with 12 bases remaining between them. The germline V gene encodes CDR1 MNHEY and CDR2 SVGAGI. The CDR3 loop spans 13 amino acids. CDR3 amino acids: CASLLSSGNTIYF. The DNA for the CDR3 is TGTGCCAGCCTGCTTAGCTCGGGAAACACCATATATTTT.

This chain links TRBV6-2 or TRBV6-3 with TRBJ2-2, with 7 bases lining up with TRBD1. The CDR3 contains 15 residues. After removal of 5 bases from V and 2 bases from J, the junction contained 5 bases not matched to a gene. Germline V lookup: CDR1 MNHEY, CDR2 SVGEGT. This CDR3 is CASSTGTANTGELFF. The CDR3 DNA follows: TGTGCCAGCAGTACCGGGACAGCCAACACCGGGGAGCTGTTTTTT.

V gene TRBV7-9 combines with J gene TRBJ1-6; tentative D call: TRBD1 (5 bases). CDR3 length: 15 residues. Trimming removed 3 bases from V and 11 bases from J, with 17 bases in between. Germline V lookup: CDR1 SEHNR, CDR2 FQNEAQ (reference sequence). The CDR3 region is CASSFSGLPHAPLHF. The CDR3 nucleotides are TGTGCCAGCAGCTTTTCAGGGCTGCCCCACGCACCCCTCCACTTT.

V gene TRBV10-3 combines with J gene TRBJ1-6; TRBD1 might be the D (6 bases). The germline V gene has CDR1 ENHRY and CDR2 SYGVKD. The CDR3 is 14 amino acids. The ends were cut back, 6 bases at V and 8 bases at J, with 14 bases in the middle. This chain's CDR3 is CAIRGGAWDSPLHF. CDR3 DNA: TGTGCCATCAGGGGGGGGGCCTGGGATTCACCCCTCCACTTT.

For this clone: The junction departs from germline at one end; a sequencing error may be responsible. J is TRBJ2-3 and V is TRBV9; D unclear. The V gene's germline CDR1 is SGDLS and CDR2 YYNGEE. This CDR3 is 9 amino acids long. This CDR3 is CASDLPPVF. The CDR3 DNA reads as TGTGCCAGTGATCTCCCCCCGGTTTTT.

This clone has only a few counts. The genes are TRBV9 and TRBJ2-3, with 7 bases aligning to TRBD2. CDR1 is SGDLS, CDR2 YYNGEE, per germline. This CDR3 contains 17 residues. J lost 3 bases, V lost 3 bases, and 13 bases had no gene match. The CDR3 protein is CASSATTSGMGTDTQYF. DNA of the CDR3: TGTGCCAGCAGCGCCACCACCAGCGGGATGGGGACAGATACGCAGTATTTT.

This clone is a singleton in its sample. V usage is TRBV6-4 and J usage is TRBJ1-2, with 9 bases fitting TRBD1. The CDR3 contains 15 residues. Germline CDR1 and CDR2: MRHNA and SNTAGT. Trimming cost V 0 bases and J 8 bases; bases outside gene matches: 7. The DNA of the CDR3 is TGTGCCAGCAGTGACTCGACGGGGACAGGGACCGGCTACACCTTC. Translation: CASSDSTGTGTGYTF.

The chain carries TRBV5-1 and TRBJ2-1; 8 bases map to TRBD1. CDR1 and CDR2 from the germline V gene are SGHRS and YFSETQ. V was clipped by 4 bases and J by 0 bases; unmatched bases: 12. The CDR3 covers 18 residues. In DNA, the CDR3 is TGCGCCAGCAGCATGAGGACAGGGAGACAGAGCTCCTACAATGAGCAGTTCTTC. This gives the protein CASSMRTGRQSSYNEQFF.

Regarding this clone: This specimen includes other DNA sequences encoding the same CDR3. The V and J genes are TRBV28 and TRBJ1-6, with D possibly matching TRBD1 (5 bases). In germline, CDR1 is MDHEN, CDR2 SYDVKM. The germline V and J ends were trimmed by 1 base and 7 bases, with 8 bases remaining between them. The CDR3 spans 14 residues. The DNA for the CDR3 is TGTGCCAGCAGTTTATTAGGGGTAAATTCACCCCTCCACTTT. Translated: CASSLLGVNSPLHF.

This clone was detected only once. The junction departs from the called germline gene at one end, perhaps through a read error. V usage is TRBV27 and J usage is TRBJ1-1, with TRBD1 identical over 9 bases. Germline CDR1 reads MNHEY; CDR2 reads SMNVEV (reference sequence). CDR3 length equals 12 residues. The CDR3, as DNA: TGTGCCAGCAGATCCGGACAGGGGAAAGCCGTCTTT. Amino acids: CASRSGQGKAVF.

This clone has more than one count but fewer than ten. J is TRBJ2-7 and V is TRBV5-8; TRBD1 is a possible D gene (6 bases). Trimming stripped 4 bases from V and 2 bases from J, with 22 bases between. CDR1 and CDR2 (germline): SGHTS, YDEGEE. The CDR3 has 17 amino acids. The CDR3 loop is CASSPRLGLDRPYEQYF. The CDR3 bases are TGTGCCAGCAGCCCCCGGTTAGGGTTAGACAGGCCCTACGAGCAGTACTTC.

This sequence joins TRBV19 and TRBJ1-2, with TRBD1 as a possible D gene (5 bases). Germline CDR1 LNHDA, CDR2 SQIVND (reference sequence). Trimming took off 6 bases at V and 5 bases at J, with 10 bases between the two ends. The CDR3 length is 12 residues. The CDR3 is CASRKEGYGYTF. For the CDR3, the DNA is TGTGCCAGTAGGAAGGAGGGGTATGGCTACACCTTC.

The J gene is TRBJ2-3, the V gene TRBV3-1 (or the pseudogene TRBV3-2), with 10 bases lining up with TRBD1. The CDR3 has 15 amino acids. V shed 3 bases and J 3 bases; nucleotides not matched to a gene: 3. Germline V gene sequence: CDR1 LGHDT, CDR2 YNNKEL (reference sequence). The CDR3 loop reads CASSHRQGATDTQYF. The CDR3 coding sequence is TGTGCCAGCAGCCATAGACAGGGGGCAACAGATACGCAGTATTTT.

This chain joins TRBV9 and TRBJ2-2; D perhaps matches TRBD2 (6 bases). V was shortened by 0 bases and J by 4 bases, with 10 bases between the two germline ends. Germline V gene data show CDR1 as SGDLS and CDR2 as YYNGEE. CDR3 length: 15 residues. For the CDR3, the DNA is TGTGCCAGCAGCGTAGGGGCCGGGGGCACCGGGGAGCTGTTTTTT. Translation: CASSVGAGGTGELFF.

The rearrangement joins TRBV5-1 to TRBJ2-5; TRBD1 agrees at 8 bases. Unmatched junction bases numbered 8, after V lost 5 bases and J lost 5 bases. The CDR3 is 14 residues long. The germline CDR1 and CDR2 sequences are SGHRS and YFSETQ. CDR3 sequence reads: CASSFAGGAETQYF. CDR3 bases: TGCGCCAGCAGTTTTGCAGGGGGCGCGGAGACCCAGTACTTC. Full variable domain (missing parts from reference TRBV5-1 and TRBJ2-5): KAGVTQTPRYLIKTRGQQVTLSCSPISGHRSVSWYQQTPGQGLQFLFEYFSETQRNKGNFPGRFSGRQFSNSRSEMNVSTLELGDSALYLCASSFAGGAETQYFGPGTRLLVL.

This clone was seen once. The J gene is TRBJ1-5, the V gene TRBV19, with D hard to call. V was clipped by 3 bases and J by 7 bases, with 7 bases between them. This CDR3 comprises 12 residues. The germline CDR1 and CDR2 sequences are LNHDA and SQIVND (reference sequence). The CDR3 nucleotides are TGTGCCAGTAGTATCCCCCCGCAGCCCCAGCATTTT. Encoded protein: CASSIPPQPQHF.

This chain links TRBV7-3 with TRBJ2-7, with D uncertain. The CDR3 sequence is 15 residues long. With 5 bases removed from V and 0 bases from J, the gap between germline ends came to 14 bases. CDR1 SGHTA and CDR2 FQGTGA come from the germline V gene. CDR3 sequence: CASSPGRVPSYEQYF. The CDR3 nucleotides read TGTGCCAGCAGCCCCGGCCGGGTCCCCTCCTACGAGCAGTACTTC.

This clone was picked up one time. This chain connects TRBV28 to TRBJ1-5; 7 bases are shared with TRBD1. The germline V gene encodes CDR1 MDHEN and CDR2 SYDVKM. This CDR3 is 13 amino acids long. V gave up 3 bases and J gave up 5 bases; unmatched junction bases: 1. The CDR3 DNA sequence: TGTGCCAGCAGTTTCACAGGGGATCAGCCCCAGCATTTT. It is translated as CASSFTGDQPQHF.

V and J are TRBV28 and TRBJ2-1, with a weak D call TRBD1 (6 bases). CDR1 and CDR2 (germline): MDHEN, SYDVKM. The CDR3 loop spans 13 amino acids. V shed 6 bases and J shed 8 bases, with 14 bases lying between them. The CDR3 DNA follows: TGTGCCAGCAGAAGGACAGAGGGGTATGAGCAGTTCTTC. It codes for CASRRTEGYEQFF.

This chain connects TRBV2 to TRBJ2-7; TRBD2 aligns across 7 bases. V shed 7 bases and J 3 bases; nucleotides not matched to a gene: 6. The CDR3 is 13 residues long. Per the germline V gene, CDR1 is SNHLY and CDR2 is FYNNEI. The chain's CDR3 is CASKAGVYYEQYF. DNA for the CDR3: TGTGCCAGCAAGGCGGGGGTTTACTACGAGCAGTACTTC.

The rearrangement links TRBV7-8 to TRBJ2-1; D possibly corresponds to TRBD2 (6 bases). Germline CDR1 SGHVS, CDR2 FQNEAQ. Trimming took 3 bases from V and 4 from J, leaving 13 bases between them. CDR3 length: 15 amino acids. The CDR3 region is CASSFRLALYNEQFF. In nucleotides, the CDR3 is TGTGCCAGCAGCTTTCGTCTAGCGCTTTACAATGAGCAGTTCTTC.

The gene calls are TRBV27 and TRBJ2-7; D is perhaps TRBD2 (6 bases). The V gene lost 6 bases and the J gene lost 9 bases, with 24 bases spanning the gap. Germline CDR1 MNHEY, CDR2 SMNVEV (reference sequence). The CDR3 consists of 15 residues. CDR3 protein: CASSSGLGKGRRQYF. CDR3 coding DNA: TGTGCCAGCAGCTCGGGACTGGGCAAGGGACGGCGGCAGTACTTC.

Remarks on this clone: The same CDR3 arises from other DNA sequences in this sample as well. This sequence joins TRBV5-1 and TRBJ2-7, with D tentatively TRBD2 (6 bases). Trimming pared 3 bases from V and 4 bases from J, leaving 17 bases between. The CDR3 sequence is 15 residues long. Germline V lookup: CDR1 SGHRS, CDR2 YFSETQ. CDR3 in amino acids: CASSSSGTGGYEQYF. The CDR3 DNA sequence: TGCGCCAGCAGCTCCTCCGGGACCGGAGGGTACGAGCAGTACTTC.

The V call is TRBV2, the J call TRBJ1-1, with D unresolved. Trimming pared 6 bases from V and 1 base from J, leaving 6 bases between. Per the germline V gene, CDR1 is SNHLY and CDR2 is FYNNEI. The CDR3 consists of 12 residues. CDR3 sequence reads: CASRIANTEAFF. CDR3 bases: TGTGCCAGCAGGATAGCGAACACTGAAGCTTTCTTT.

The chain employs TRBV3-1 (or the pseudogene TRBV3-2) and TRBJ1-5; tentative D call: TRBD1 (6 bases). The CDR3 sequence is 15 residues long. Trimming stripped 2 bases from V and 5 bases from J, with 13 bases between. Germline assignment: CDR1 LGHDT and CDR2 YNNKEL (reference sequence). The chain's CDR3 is CASSQKPDRYQPQHF. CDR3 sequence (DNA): TGTGCCAGCAGCCAAAAACCGGACAGATATCAGCCCCAGCATTTT.